Following are 22 T cell receptor beta chains from one sample sequenced in a study of blood T cell repertoires in COVID-19. The data were produced by immunoSEQ multiplex PCR, yet TCRdb's version contains in-frame clones alone and is incomplete. In the table there are 130,000 to 150,000 clones, around nine tenths of which are singletons. Sequencing was done on a sample of peripheral blood. The receptors shown here come from a woman in her forties or fifties with active or convalescent COVID-19.

This clone was detected a few times. V and J are TRBV2 and TRBJ1-6, with D tentatively TRBD1 (6 bases). Germline CDR1 and CDR2: SNHLY and FYNNEI. The V and J ends lost 10 bases and 0 bases respectively, with 16 bases between them. This CDR3 region has 16 residues. DNA for the CDR3: TGTGCCACTACGGGGGGCCTTAGCTCCTATAATTCACCCCTCCACTTT. As protein: CATTGGLSSYNSPLHF.

This chain connects TRBV9 to TRBJ1-2; a weak D match, TRBD1 (6 bases). CDR1 SGDLS and CDR2 YYNGEE come from the germline V gene. The CDR3 covers 14 residues. Trimming cost V 0 bases and J 6 bases, with 12 bases left between them. The CDR3 nucleotides read TGTGCCAGCAGCGTAGCCAGGGGACATAATGGCTACACCTTC. It encodes CASSVARGHNGYTF. Full variable domain (outside the CDR3, taken from reference TRBV9 and TRBJ1-2): DSGVTQTPKHLITATGQRVTLRCSPRSGDLSVYWYQQSLDQGLQFLIQYYNGEERAKGNILERFSAQQFPDLHSELNLSSLELGDSALYFCASSVARGHNGYTFGSGTRLTVV.

V and J are TRBV12-1 and TRBJ2-3; the table calls TRBD1, which could not be checked here. TRBV12-1 is shown as a pseudogene. CDR3 length: 18 amino acids. The CDR3 DNA follows: TGTGCCAGCAGCTTTGCGCAGGTGAGGGACAGGGGGCGAGATACGCAGTATTTT. Protein sequence: CASSFAQVRDRGRDTQYF.

The chain joins TRBV7-9 to TRBJ2-1, with 11 bases that match TRBD2. V lost 2 bases, J lost 6 bases, and 6 bases stayed unmatched. The CDR3 consists of 16 residues. Germline assignment: CDR1 SEHNR and CDR2 FQNEAQ (reference sequence). This CDR3 reads CASSLFSGRASNEQFF. In DNA, the CDR3 is TGTGCCAGCAGCTTATTTAGCGGGAGGGCCTCCAATGAGCAGTTCTTC.

V is TRBV27 and J is TRBJ2-5; D ambiguous. Germline CDR1 is MNHEY and CDR2 is SMNVEV (reference sequence). The CDR3 spans 12 residues. The V end was cut by 6 bases, the J end by 5 bases, with 10 bases between. The CDR3 bases are TGTGCCAGCAGCCATCCTAGGGAGACCCAGTACTTC. It is translated as CASSHPRETQYF.

This chain links TRBV19 with TRBJ2-1; TRBD2 aligns across 13 bases. The CDR3 has 18 amino acids. After removal of 5 bases from V and 0 bases from J, the junction contained 7 bases not matched to a gene. The V gene's germline CDR1 is LNHDA and CDR2 SQIVND (reference sequence). The CDR3 DNA follows: TGTGCCAGTAGTTTGGGGACTAGCGGGGTAAGCTCCTACAATGAGCAGTTCTTC. Protein: CASSLGTSGVSSYNEQFF.

The chain uses TRBV28 and TRBJ1-4, with D possibly matching TRBD1 (6 bases). The length of the CDR3 is 14 residues. V dropped 6 bases and J dropped 6 bases, with 14 bases sitting between them. The germline V gene has CDR1 MDHEN and CDR2 SYDVKM. This CDR3 reads CASRGGLKDEKLFF. In DNA form, the CDR3 reads TGTGCCAGCAGAGGGGGTTTAAAGGATGAAAAACTGTTTTTT.

This clone has a single count. The DNA for the CDR3 is TGTGCCAGCAGCTCCTCCGGGACTAGTGGGAACCATGAGCAGTTCTTC. Translating gives CASSSSGTSGNHEQFF. The chain couples TRBV11-2 to TRBJ2-1; 8 nucleotides line up with TRBD2. The ends lost 4 bases at V and 8 bases at J; junction bases unmatched: 13. CDR1 and CDR2 (germline): SGHAT, FQNNGV. The CDR3 has 16 amino acids.

This clone was recorded only once. As DNA, the CDR3 is TGTGCCTGGGGGAGACAGGGCGATTTTGACGGCTACACCTTC. This gives the protein CAWGRQGDFDGYTF. V and J are TRBV30 and TRBJ1-2; 7 bases are shared with TRBD1. With 5 bases clipped from V and 8 bases from J, the junction kept 14 bases outside the gene matches. The germline V gene has CDR1 GTSNPN and CDR2 SVGIG (reference sequence). The CDR3 has 14 amino acids.

The chain employs TRBV7-8 and TRBJ1-1, with no clear D. Trimming pared 5 bases from V and 3 bases from J, leaving 7 bases between. CDR1 and CDR2 (germline): SGHVS, FQNEAQ. The CDR3 runs to 12 residues. The CDR3 sequence: CASSEDYTEAFF. CDR3 sequence (DNA): TGTGCCAGCAGCGAAGACTACACTGAAGCTTTCTTT.

Points on this clone: The junction does not match germline at one end; this may be a read error. The genes are TRBV6-5 and TRBJ2-2; no definite D call. In germline, CDR1 is MNHEY, CDR2 SVGAGI. The CDR3 totals 13 residues. In DNA, the CDR3 is TGTGCCAGCAGCTACTTATCTACCGGGGAGCTGTTTTTT. It yields the protein CASSYLSTGELFF.

The chain joins TRBV7-3 to TRBJ1-1; D not resolved. CDR3 size: 13 residues. CDR1 and CDR2 (germline): SGHTA, FQGTGA. Deletions cut 2 bases from V and 8 bases from J, with 12 bases between. The DNA of the CDR3 is TGTGCCAGCAGCTTAGGGGTACGGGAAGAAGCTTTCTTT. This codes for CASSLGVREEAFF. Together with reference TRBV7-3 and TRBJ1-1, the CDR3 gives the full variable domain: GAGVSQTPSNKVTEKGKYVELRCDPISGHTALYWYRQSLGQGPEFLIYFQGTGAADDSGLPNDRFFAVRPEGSVSTLKIQRTERGDSAVYLCASSLGVREEAFFGQGTRLTVV.

V is TRBV2 and J is TRBJ1-1, with no clear D. The CDR3 runs to 15 residues. V lost 6 bases, J lost 0 bases, and 14 bases lay in between. Per germline, CDR1 SNHLY and CDR2 FYNNEI. CDR3 sequence reads: CASRAQLSMNTEAFF. CDR3 nucleotide sequence: TGTGCCAGCAGAGCCCAATTGTCCATGAACACTGAAGCTTTCTTT.

The CDR3: CASRYFPGQGYGYTF. Written as DNA, the CDR3 is TGTGCCAGCAGATACTTCCCGGGACAGGGATATGGCTACACCTTC. The chain has TRBV27 and TRBJ1-2; 9 bases fit TRBD1. CDR1 is MNHEY, CDR2 SMNVEV, per germline (reference sequence). V was clipped by 6 bases and J by 5 bases; unmatched bases: 10. This CDR3 is built from 15 residues.

The V gene is TRBV28, the J gene TRBJ2-7, with 7 bases fitting TRBD2. The V gene's germline CDR1 is MDHEN and CDR2 SYDVKM. This CDR3 comprises 15 residues. J was trimmed by 3 bases and V by 6 bases; bases with no gene match: 11. DNA of the CDR3: TGTGCCAGCAGGGGTTCTAGCGGAGGAATCTACGAGCAGTACTTC. It translates to CASRGSSGGIYEQYF.

The rearrangement joins TRBV5-4 to TRBJ2-7, with TRBD1 identical over 9 bases. CDR1 is SGHNT, CDR2 YYREEE, per germline (reference sequence). Trimming at V came to 3 bases and at J to 3 bases, leaving 7 bases not matched to a gene. The CDR3 is made up of 15 amino acids. For the CDR3, the DNA is TGTGCCAGCAGCTCTATGGACAGGGGAAGCTACGAGCAGTACTTC. Translating it yields CASSSMDRGSYEQYF.

This clone was detected only once. This sequence joins TRBV7-8 and TRBJ1-6; tentative D call: TRBD1 (6 bases). The germline CDR1 and CDR2 sequences are SGHVS and FQNEAQ. V was pared by 1 base and J by 0 bases, with 13 bases between. The CDR3 has 18 amino acids. CDR3 region: CASSLGQGRSSYNSPLHF. The CDR3, as DNA: TGTGCCAGCAGCTTAGGGCAGGGGCGAAGCTCCTATAATTCACCCCTCCACTTT. Variable domain in full (rest from reference TRBV7-8 and TRBJ1-6): GAGVSQSPRYKVAKRGQDVALRCDPISGHVSLFWYQQALGQGPEFLTYFQNEAQLDKSGLPSDRFFAERPEGSVSTLKIQRTQQEDSAVYLCASSLGQGRSSYNSPLHFGNGTRLTVT.

This chain's CDR3 is CASSLGAINYGYTF. The CDR3 coding sequence is TGTGCCAGCAGCTTAGGGGCGATTAACTATGGCTACACCTTC. The chain carries TRBV7-9 and TRBJ1-2, with D uncertain. CDR3 length equals 14 residues. The V gene lost 1 base and the J gene lost 1 base, with 7 bases spanning the gap. Germline V gene sequence: CDR1 SEHNR, CDR2 FQNEAQ (reference sequence).

The chain combines TRBV3-1 (or the pseudogene TRBV3-2) with TRBJ1-6, with D possibly being TRBD1 (6 bases). CDR1 is LGHDT, CDR2 YNNKEL, per germline (reference sequence). This CDR3 spans 15 amino acids. V was trimmed by 1 base and J by 5 bases, leaving 9 bases between them. The CDR3 loop reads CASSQADRNNSPLHF. The CDR3 DNA sequence: TGTGCCAGCAGCCAAGCGGACAGAAATAATTCACCCCTCCACTTT.

The chain carries TRBV27 and TRBJ1-1; D may be TRBD1 (5 bases). In germline, CDR1 is MNHEY, CDR2 SMNVEV (reference sequence). The V end was cut by 5 bases, the J end by 0 bases, with 13 bases between. This CDR3 has 15 residues. CDR3 sequence reads: CASSPRTPMNTEAFF. In DNA form, the CDR3 reads TGTGCCAGCAGTCCCCGGACACCTATGAACACTGAAGCTTTCTTT.

This chain uses TRBV30 with TRBJ1-1; TRBD1 aligns across 8 bases. The V gene end was trimmed by 2 bases and the J gene end by 5 bases; junction bases not matched to a gene: 4. CDR1 and CDR2 from the germline V gene are GTSNPN and SVGIG (reference sequence). The CDR3 extends over 13 amino acids. The CDR3 DNA reads as TGTGCCTGGAGTCGACAGGGGATGACTGAAGCTTTCTTT. It is translated as CAWSRQGMTEAFF. Looking up the rest from reference TRBV30 and TRBJ1-1 gives the full variable domain: SQTIHQWPATLVQPVGSPLSLECTVEGTSNPNLYWYRQAAGRGLQLLFYSVGIGQISSEVPQNLSASRPQDRQFILSSKKLLLSDSGFYLCAWSRQGMTEAFFGQGTRLTVV.

The table lists this clone with a count of one. The V and J genes are TRBV4-1 and TRBJ1-4; 8 bases match TRBD1. The CDR3 is 16 amino acids. Per germline, CDR1 MGHRA and CDR2 YSYEKL. Trimming took 0 bases from V and 6 from J; bases not matched to a gene: 6. CDR3 DNA: TGCGCCAGCAGCCAAGACTGGACAGGGACGGATGAAAAACTGTTTTTT. Translation: CASSQDWTGTDEKLFF.